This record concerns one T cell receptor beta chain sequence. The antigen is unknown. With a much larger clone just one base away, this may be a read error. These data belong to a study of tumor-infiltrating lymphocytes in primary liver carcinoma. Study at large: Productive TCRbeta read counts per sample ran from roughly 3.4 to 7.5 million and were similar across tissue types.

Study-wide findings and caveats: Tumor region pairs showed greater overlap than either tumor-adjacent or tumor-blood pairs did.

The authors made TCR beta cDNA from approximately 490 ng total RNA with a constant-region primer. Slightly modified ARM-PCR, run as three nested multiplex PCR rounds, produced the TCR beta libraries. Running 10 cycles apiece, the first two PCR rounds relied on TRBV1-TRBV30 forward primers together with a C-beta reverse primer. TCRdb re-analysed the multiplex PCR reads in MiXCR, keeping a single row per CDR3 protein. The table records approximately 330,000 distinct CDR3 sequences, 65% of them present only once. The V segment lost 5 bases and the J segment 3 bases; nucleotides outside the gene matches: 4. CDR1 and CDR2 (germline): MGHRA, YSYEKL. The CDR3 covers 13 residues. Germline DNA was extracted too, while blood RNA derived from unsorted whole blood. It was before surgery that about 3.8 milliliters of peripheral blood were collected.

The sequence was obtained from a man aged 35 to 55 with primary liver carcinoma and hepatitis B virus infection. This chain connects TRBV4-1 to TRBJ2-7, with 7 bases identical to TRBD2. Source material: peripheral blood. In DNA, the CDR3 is TGCGCCAGCAGCGGGCGGGAGAGCTACGAGCAGTACTTC. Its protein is CASSGRESYEQYF.